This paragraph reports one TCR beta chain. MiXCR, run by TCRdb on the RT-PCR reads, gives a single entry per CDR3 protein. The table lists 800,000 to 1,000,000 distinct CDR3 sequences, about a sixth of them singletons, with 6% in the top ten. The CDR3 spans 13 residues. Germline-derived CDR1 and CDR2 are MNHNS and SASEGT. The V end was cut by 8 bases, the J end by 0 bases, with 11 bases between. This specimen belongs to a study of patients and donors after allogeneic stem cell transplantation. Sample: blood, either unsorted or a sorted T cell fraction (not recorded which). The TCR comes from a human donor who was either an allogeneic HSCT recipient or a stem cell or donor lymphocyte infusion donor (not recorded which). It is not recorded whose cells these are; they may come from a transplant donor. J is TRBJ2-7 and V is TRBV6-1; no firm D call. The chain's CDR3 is CASVGVGSYEQYF. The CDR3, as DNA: TGTGCCAGCGTTGGGGTCGGCTCCTACGAGCAGTACTTC.